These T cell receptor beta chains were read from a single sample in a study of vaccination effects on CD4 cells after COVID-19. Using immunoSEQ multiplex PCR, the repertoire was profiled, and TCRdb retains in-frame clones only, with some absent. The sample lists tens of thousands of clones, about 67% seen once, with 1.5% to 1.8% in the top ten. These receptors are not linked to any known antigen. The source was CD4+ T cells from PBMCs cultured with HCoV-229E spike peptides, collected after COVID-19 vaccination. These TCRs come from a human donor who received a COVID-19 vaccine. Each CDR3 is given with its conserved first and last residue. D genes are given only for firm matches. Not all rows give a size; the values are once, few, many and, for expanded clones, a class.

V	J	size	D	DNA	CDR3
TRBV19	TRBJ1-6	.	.	TGTGCCAGTAGGGACATATATTCACCCCTCCACTTT	CASRDIYSPLHF
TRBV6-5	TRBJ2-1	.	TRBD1	TGTGCCAGCAGCCAGGGGGCCTACAATGAGCAGTTCTTC	CASSQGAYNEQFF
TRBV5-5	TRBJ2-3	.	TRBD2	TGTGCCAGCAGCCCCGGACTAGCGGGGGGTTTAGATACGCAGTATTTT	CASSPGLAGGLDTQYF
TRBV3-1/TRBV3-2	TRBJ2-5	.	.	TGTGCCAGCAGCCAAGGCAACCAAGAGACCCAGTACTTC	CASSQGNQETQYF
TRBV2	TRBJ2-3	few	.	TGTGCCAGCAGTGAAGCCAGACAAGATACGCAGTATTTT	CASSEARQDTQYF
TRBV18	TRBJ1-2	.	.	TGTGCCAGCTCACCACAGGGCTTAGATGGCTACACCTTC	CASSPQGLDGYTF
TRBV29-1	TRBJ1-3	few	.	TGCAGCGATTTAAGACAGGCCCCCTCTGGAAACACCATATATTTT	CSDLRQAPSGNTIYF
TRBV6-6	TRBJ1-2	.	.	TGTGCCAGCAGTTACTCTGACACCACCAATGGCTACACCTTC	CASSYSDTTNGYTF
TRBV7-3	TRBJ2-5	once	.	TGTGCCAGCAGCTTAACCAGGGGTGAGACCCAGTACTTC	CASSLTRGETQYF
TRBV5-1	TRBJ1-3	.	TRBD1	TGCGCCAGCAGCTTGAGGGACAGGGGTTCTGGAAACACCATATATTTT	CASSLRDRGSGNTIYF
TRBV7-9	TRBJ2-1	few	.	TGTGCCAGCAGAGGGGGTAGGAGCGGGGCATACAATGAGCAGTTCTTC	CASRGGRSGAYNEQFF
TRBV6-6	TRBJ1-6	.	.	TGTGCCGGCTCAATAGGACAGAGCTCCTATAATTCACCCCTCCACTTT	CAGSIGQSSYNSPLHF
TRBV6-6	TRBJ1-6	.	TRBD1	TGTGCCAGCAGGCAGACAGGGCCCGCTTATAATTCACCCCTCCACTTT	CASRQTGPAYNSPLHF
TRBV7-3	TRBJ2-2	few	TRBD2	TGTGCCAGCAGCTGGGGGAGCGGGGGACACACCGGGGAGCTGTTTTTT	CASSWGSGGHTGELFF
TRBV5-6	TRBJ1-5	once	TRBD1	TGTGCCAGCAGCCGGACAGGGGGGAATCAGCCCCAGCATTTT	CASSRTGGNQPQHF
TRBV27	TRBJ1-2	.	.	TGTGCCAGCAGTTTATTCCGGGAGGGGGGTGGCTACACCTTC	CASSLFREGGGYTF
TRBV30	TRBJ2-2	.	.	TGTGCCTCGCGCCCCCCGGAGGTCGGCACCGGGGAGCTGTTTTTT	CASRPPEVGTGELFF
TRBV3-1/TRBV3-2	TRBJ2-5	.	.	TGTGCCAGCACTCCAAAAGGAGCGGGGACCCAGTACTTC	CASTPKGAGTQYF
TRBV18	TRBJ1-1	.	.	TGTGCCAGCTCCCGGGGGGGGGTATACAGCACTGAAGCTTTCTTT	CASSRGGVYSTEAFF
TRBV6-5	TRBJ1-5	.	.	TGTGCCAGCAGTCAATATAGCAATCAGCCCCAGCATTTT	CASSQYSNQPQHF
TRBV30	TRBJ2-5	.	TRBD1	TGTGCCTGGACCTCCCCCCGGACAGGTGAAGAGACCCAGTACTTC	CAWTSPRTGEETQYF
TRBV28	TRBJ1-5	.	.	TGTGCCAGCAGCCCCGGGGGGGGGTCAGGACAGCCCCAGCATTTT	CASSPGGGSGQPQHF
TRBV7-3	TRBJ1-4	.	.	TGTGCCAGCAGCTTAGAAGGCGGCAGCCGGGCAACTAATGAAAAACTGTTTTTT	CASSLEGGSRATNEKLFF
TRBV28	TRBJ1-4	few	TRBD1	TGTGCCAGCAGTTTAGGGGGGACAGGGGTTGAAAAACTGTTTTTT	CASSLGGTGVEKLFF
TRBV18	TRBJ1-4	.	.	TGTGCCAGCTCACCCCGACAGGTGACATCTAATGAAAAACTGTTTTTT	CASSPRQVTSNEKLFF
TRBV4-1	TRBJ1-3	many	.	TGCGCCAGCAGCCACCCCGGGCAGACCTACTCTGGAAACACCATATATTTT	CASSHPGQTYSGNTIYF
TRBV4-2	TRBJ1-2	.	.	TGTGCCAGCAGCCAAGAACTCGACAGGCTCTATGGCTACACCTTC	CASSQELDRLYGYTF
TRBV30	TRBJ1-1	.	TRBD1	TGTGCCTGGAGTTCGGACAGGGGTTCGAACACTGAAGCTTTCTTT	CAWSSDRGSNTEAFF
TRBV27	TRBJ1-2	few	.	TGTGCCAGCAGTTCACAGCGGGCTAACTATGGCTACACCTTC	CASSSQRANYGYTF
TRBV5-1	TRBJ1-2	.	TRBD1	TGCGCCAGCAGCCCGACAGGGTCGGAGGGCTACACCTTC	CASSPTGSEGYTF
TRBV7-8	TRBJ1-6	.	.	TGTGCCAGCAGCTTAGGGTCTTTCGGTAATTCACCCCTCCACTTT	CASSLGSFGNSPLHF
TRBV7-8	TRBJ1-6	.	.	TGTGCCAGCAGCAAGAGCTCCTATAATTCACCCCTCCACTTT	CASSKSSYNSPLHF
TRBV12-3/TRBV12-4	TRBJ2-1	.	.	TGTGCCAGCAGTTCGGTAGGGAATGAGCAGTTCTTC	CASSSVGNEQFF